A single sample is the source of the 13 T cell receptor beta chains below, sequenced in a study of patients and donors after allogeneic stem cell transplantation (dated by TCRdb to the early 2020s). Library preparation was by RT-PCR. Sequencing was carried out with a NextSeq 550. TCRdb trimmed the raw reads at Q25, called clones with MiXCR and kept productive beta chains. Each entry merges the rows of one CDR3 protein and shows their most common DNA and genes. This sample comprises roughly 880,000 distinct CDR3 sequences, roughly 18% of them detected only once. 6% of the sample is in the top ten clones. Sequencing was performed on blood, either unsorted or a sorted T cell fraction (not recorded which). The receptors were sampled from a human donor who was either an allogeneic HSCT recipient or a stem cell or donor lymphocyte infusion donor (not recorded which). It is not recorded whose cells these are; they may come from a transplant donor.

This clonotype occurred a few times. The chain links TRBV20-1 to TRBJ2-3, with 8 bases that match TRBD1. The CDR3 covers 18 residues. V shed 3 bases and J 1 base; nucleotides not matched to a gene: 15. Germline CDR1 reads DFQATT; CDR2 reads SNEGSKA (reference sequence). The CDR3 nucleotides are TGCAGTGCTAGTCAGCGAGCAGGGGGCTACTCACGCACAGATACGCAGTATTTT. Translated, it gives CSASQRAGGYSRTDTQYF.

The chain combines TRBV12-3 or TRBV12-4 with TRBJ1-5; unclear D gene. The CDR3 has 11 residues. V lost 4 bases to trimming and J lost 9 bases, with 7 bases between them. CDR3 residues: CASSSRRPQHF. The CDR3 DNA reads TGTGCCAGCAGTTCCCGGCGGCCCCAGCATTTT.

This rearrangement joins TRBV7-3 to TRBJ2-1, with D perhaps TRBD1 (6 bases). This CDR3 region has 18 residues. The germline gives CDR1 SGHTA, CDR2 FQGTGA. V lost 2 bases and J 2 bases, leaving 19 bases between the germline ends. CDR3 DNA sequence: TGTGCCAGCAGCTTATTTCCCAGGGGATACCCGACCTACAATGAGCAGTTCTTC. Translation gives CASSLFPRGYPTYNEQFF.

This rearrangement joins TRBV12-3 or TRBV12-4 to TRBJ1-1, with a weak D call TRBD1 (6 bases). Trimming removed 1 base at V and 2 bases at J, with 11 bases between. This CDR3 is built from 15 residues. The CDR3 loop is CASSLGRGVNTEAFF. The CDR3 DNA sequence: TGTGCCAGCAGTTTAGGAAGGGGGGTCAACACTGAAGCTTTCTTT.

This clonotype was recorded a few times. The gene calls are TRBV28 and TRBJ1-3; D perhaps matches TRBD1 (5 bases). V lost 3 bases and J lost 2, with 11 bases in between. Germline loops: CDR1 MDHEN, CDR2 SYDVKM. CDR3 size: 15 residues. In DNA form, the CDR3 reads TGTGCCAGCAGTTTTGCCAGGGTGGCTGGAAACACCATATATTTT. Protein: CASSFARVAGNTIYF.

The rearrangement joins TRBV5-1 to TRBJ1-6, with D possibly matching TRBD1 (5 bases). Germline CDR1 SGHRS, CDR2 YFSETQ. Deletions cut 3 bases from V and 8 bases from J, with 18 bases between. The CDR3 is 16 residues long. CDR3 region: CASSSRDQGPDSPLHF. In nucleotides, the CDR3 is TGCGCCAGCAGCTCCAGAGATCAGGGTCCGGATTCACCCCTCCACTTT. The full variable domain, rest sourced from reference TRBV5-1 and TRBJ1-6, is KAGVTQTPRYLIKTRGQQVTLSCSPISGHRSVSWYQQTPGQGLQFLFEYFSETQRNKGNFPGRFSGRQFSNSRSEMNVSTLELGDSALYLCASSSRDQGPDSPLHFGNGTRLTVT.

The chain uses TRBV20-1 and TRBJ2-1; D may match TRBD1 or TRBD2 (5 bases each). With 2 bases removed from V and 8 bases from J, the gap between germline ends came to 19 bases. The CDR3 length is 15 residues. Germline V gene data show CDR1 as DFQATT and CDR2 as SNEGSKA (reference sequence). For the CDR3, the DNA is TGCAGTGCTAGATCAGCCTTTAATCGGGACCATGAGCAGTTCTTC. It is translated as CSARSAFNRDHEQFF.

This clonotype has more than one count but fewer than ten. V gene TRBV20-1 combines with J gene TRBJ1-2; TRBD1 matches at 9 bases. The germline V gene has CDR1 DFQATT and CDR2 SNEGSKA (reference sequence). The CDR3 length is 13 residues. V gave up 6 bases and J gave up 4 bases; unmatched junction bases: 6. CDR3 amino acids: CSAMRDRAYGYTF. CDR3 DNA sequence: TGCAGTGCCATGCGGGACAGGGCCTATGGCTACACCTTC.

This clonotype has at least ten counts. This rearrangement joins TRBV27 to TRBJ2-7, with 7 bases aligning to TRBD1. This CDR3 has 14 amino acids. From germline, CDR1 is MNHEY and CDR2 SMNVEV (reference sequence). V was clipped by 5 bases and J by 4 bases; unmatched bases: 8. This CDR3 is CASSRDRVGYEQYF. The CDR3 region has the DNA TGTGCCAGCAGTCGCGACAGGGTAGGATACGAGCAGTACTTC.

This clonotype has just a few counts. This chain joins TRBV12-3 or TRBV12-4 and TRBJ2-2, with D possibly being TRBD1 (7 bases). V dropped 3 bases and J dropped 3 bases, with 23 bases sitting between them. The CDR3 is 19 amino acids. The CDR3, as DNA: TGTGCCAGCAGTTTGGGGGGCAGGGGGATCGGGGGAGACACCGGGGAGCTGTTTTTT. Translating it yields CASSLGGRGIGGDTGELFF.

The chain is built from TRBV6-2 or TRBV6-3 and TRBJ1-1; 8 bases are a match to TRBD1. CDR1 and CDR2 from the germline V gene are MNHEY and SVGEGT. The CDR3 sequence is 14 residues long. Germline trimming cut 7 bases from V and 5 bases from J; bases unmatched to any gene: 9. The CDR3 DNA is TGTGCCAGCAAAAAGAGACAGGGGTCGACTGAAGCTTTCTTT. It yields the protein CASKKRQGSTEAFF.

J is TRBJ1-2 and V is TRBV6-4; 7 bases fit TRBD1. The CDR3 loop spans 12 amino acids. V dropped 6 bases and J dropped 8; count of bases not matched to a gene: 6. Germline V gene lookup returns CDR1 MRHNA and CDR2 SNTAGT. CDR3 sequence reads: CASRQGTLGYTF. CDR3 DNA sequence: TGTGCCAGCAGACAGGGGACGCTGGGCTACACCTTC.

The chain is built from TRBV6-5 and TRBJ2-2, with 7 bases matching TRBD2. V trimming: 2 bases; J trimming: 6 bases; junction bases outside the gene matches: 6. Germline V gene sequence: CDR1 MNHEY, CDR2 SVGAGI. This CDR3 has 15 amino acids. In DNA, the CDR3 is TGTGCCAGCAGTTACCTGACTAGCTTGGCCGGGGAGCTGTTTTTT. This gives the protein CASSYLTSLAGELFF.